This T cell receptor beta chain was sequenced during a study of T cells after yellow fever vaccination. General observations from the study: The study re-detected most primary-vaccination clones after the booster (approximately 97% CD4, approximately 88% CD8). A faster peak, day 5 versus 15, was reached by the weaker secondary response. Shared CD4/CD8 clonotypes were a small share, likely from convergent recombination.

There are 12 residues in the CDR3. V was pared by 6 bases and J by 1 base, with 7 bases between. A 5'RACE template-switching step, the method used to make TCR cDNA, added a universal primer site and UMIs. TCRdb reprocessed the 5' RACE reads with MiXCR, giving one entry per CDR3 protein. The data show some 240,000 distinct CDR3 sequences, with approximately 3% seen just once and roughly 3.2% held by the top ten. The table lists this clonotype with many counts. Its specificity is not known. J is TRBJ2-7 and V is TRBV12-3 or TRBV12-4, with D uncertain. This TCR came from a man younger than 35 who received the YFV17D yellow fever vaccine. The sample here was CD4+ T cells sorted from PBMCs, taken 10 days after the yellow fever booster vaccination. The CDR3, as DNA: TGTGCCAGCAGCTTCTTGTCCTACGAGCAGTACTTC. Amino acids: CASSFLSYEQYF.